Shown below are 18 T cell receptor beta chains from a single sample sequenced in a study of OX40 agonist ivuxolimab in advanced cancers. Repertoires were generated with immunoSEQ multiplex PCR, while TCRdb's copy carries only in-frame clones and drops some. The sample has around 8,000 clones, around 75% seen once; the top ten hold less than 75%. The sample was CD4+ or CD8+ T cells sorted from blood, taken in a trial of the OX40 agonist ivuxolimab. These receptors were taken from an adult with an advanced solid tumor such as melanoma, head and neck, liver or kidney cancer.

The J gene is TRBJ2-3, the V gene TRBV9, with 9 bases fitting TRBD2. The J segment lost 5 bases and the V segment lost 4 bases, leaving 8 bases of the junction unmatched. The CDR3 is 15 residues long. Per germline, CDR1 SGDLS and CDR2 YYNGEE. In nucleotides, the CDR3 is TGTGCCAGCAGCCCACCCCTGCGGGGGGGAGATACGCAGTATTTT. This sequence encodes CASSPPLRGGDTQYF.

The rearrangement joins TRBV19 to TRBJ1-2, with 7 bases matching TRBD1. The CDR3 sequence is 14 residues long. The ends lost 2 bases at V and 6 bases at J; junction bases unmatched: 6. CDR1 and CDR2 from the germline V gene are LNHDA and SQIVND (reference sequence). CDR3 region: CASSINTGADGYTF. The CDR3 region has the DNA TGTGCCAGTAGTATAAACACAGGGGCCGATGGCTACACCTTC.

The chain is built from TRBV9 and TRBJ2-7, with a weak D call TRBD1 (6 bases). This CDR3 is built from 15 residues. Germline values: CDR1 SGDLS, CDR2 YYNGEE. V gave up 2 bases and J gave up 4 bases, with 16 bases separating them. The CDR3 DNA sequence: TGTGCCAGCAGCGTCGAGACAGGTCACTCTTACGAGCAGTACTTC. It specifies CASSVETGHSYEQYF.

This sequence joins TRBV28 and TRBJ2-7; D is unclear. V was clipped by 6 bases and J by 2 bases, with 11 bases between them. Germline assignment: CDR1 MDHEN and CDR2 SYDVKM. The CDR3 consists of 13 residues. The CDR3 DNA follows: TGTGCCAGCAGCCTAAGACTGGCCTACGAGCAGTACTTC. It specifies CASSLRLAYEQYF.

In its sample, this clone was seen a few times. The V and J genes are TRBV10-3 and TRBJ1-5; the D gene is possibly TRBD1 (5 bases). Looked up from germline, CDR1 is ENHRY and CDR2 is SYGVKD. V shed 9 bases and J shed 3 bases, with 12 bases lying between them. The CDR3 is 13 amino acids. The CDR3 loop reads CAITDSANQPQHF. The CDR3 DNA reads as TGTGCCATTACCGACAGTGCCAATCAGCCCCAGCATTTT.

The J gene is TRBJ2-5, the V gene TRBV28; 9 nucleotides agree with TRBD2. Trimming at V came to 3 bases and at J to 4 bases, leaving 6 bases not matched to a gene. CDR3 size: 15 residues. CDR1 is MDHEN, CDR2 SYDVKM, per germline. CDR3 sequence (DNA): TGTGCCAGCAGTTTCTCTAGCGGGGCCGGAGAGACCCAGTACTTC. It codes for CASSFSSGAGETQYF.

This rearrangement joins TRBV5-6 to TRBJ2-7, with D perhaps TRBD1 (5 bases). V was pared by 2 bases and J by 6 bases, with 12 bases between. CDR3 size: 13 residues. Germline values: CDR1 SGHDT, CDR2 YYEEEE. In DNA, the CDR3 is TGTGCCAGCAGCTTATTCAGGGATCTCGAGCAGTACTTC. Protein product: CASSLFRDLEQYF. Using reference TRBV5-6 and TRBJ2-7 for the parts outside the CDR3, the full variable domain is DAGVTQSPTHLIKTRGQQVTLRCSPKSGHDTVSWYQQALGQGPQFIFQYYEEEERQRGNFPDRFSGHQFPNYSSELNVNALLLGDSALYLCASSLFRDLEQYFGPGTRLTVT.

This rearrangement joins TRBV5-1 to TRBJ2-2; perhaps TRBD2 as D (5 bases). Per germline, CDR1 SGHRS and CDR2 YFSETQ. This CDR3 comprises 12 residues. The ends were cut back, 5 bases at V and 5 bases at J, with 7 bases in the middle. The CDR3 sequence: CASREETGELFF. In DNA form, the CDR3 reads TGCGCCAGCAGGGAGGAAACCGGGGAGCTGTTTTTT.

The chain employs TRBV5-4 and TRBJ1-1, with 8 bases fitting TRBD1. Per germline, CDR1 SGHNT and CDR2 YYREEE (reference sequence). This CDR3 is 14 amino acids long. With V trimmed by 4 bases and J by 4 bases, 6 bases remained unmatched. CDR3 bases: TGTGCCAGCAGCCTAGACAGGGGCGGCACTGAAGCTTTCTTT. Amino acids: CASSLDRGGTEAFF.

V is TRBV4-2 and J is TRBJ2-1; 10 bases are shared with TRBD2. The V and J ends lost 4 bases and 5 bases, in that order; junction bases with no gene match: 8. Germline-derived CDR1 and CDR2 are LGHNA and YNFKEQ. The length of the CDR3 is 16 residues. The CDR3 region has the DNA TGTGCCAGCAGCCCTTCTTTCAGCGGGGGGGACAATGAGCAGTTCTTC. Protein: CASSPSFSGGDNEQFF.

Comments on this clone: A junction boundary mismatches the germline segment, possibly from a read error. This chain joins TRBV7-7 and TRBJ2-5, with D maybe TRBD2 (5 bases). Germline lookup yields CDR1 SSHAT and CDR2 FNYEAQ (reference sequence). The CDR3 covers 13 residues. The CDR3 region is CASSPRGQETQYF. The DNA of the CDR3 is TGTGCTAGCAGCCCACGGGGACAAGAGACCCAGTACTTC.

The V and J genes are TRBV4-1 and TRBJ1-5, with D tentatively TRBD1 (6 bases). Between the trimmed V and J ends, which lost 2 bases and 6 bases, there was a span of 8 bases. CDR1 is MGHRA and CDR2 is YSYEKL in the germline V gene. The CDR3 length is 13 residues. The CDR3, as DNA: TGCGCCAGCAGCCAATCAGGGGTTCAGCCCCAGCATTTT. Its protein product is CASSQSGVQPQHF.

By share, this clone counts as large. The same CDR3 can be traced to other DNA sequences in this sample. The V and J genes are TRBV30 and TRBJ1-5; D not resolved. Germline V gives CDR1 GTSNPN, CDR2 SVGIG (reference sequence). This CDR3 has 13 residues. V lost 0 bases to trimming and J lost 4 bases, with 7 bases between them. The CDR3 here is CAWSVAGNQPQHF. The CDR3 DNA is TGTGCCTGGAGTGTAGCGGGGAATCAGCCCCAGCATTTT.

V usage is TRBV5-1 and J usage is TRBJ2-7; 7 bases agree with TRBD1. This CDR3 has 17 residues. Germline V gene lookup returns CDR1 SGHRS and CDR2 YFSETQ. Trimming at V came to 4 bases and at J to 0 bases, leaving 13 bases not matched to a gene. The CDR3 here is CASSPRARDSTSYEQYF. The CDR3 DNA reads TGCGCCAGCAGCCCTAGGGCCAGGGACAGCACCTCCTACGAGCAGTACTTC.

This clone came up once. The chain joins TRBV9 to TRBJ2-7; D remains ambiguous. Germline V gene lookup returns CDR1 SGDLS and CDR2 YYNGEE. Trimming left V 2 bases short and J 0 bases short, with 6 bases between. The CDR3 loop spans 13 amino acids. The CDR3 region has the DNA TGTGCCAGCAGCGTCGGGTTCTCCTACGAGCAGTACTTC. Its protein is CASSVGFSYEQYF.

The rearrangement links TRBV2 to TRBJ1-1; tentatively, D is TRBD1 (5 bases). The CDR3 runs to 15 residues. Germline V CDR1 and CDR2: SNHLY, FYNNEI. Deletions cut 4 bases from V and 1 base from J, with 13 bases between. The CDR3 region is CASSVGGGSNTEAFF. As DNA, the CDR3 is TGTGCCAGCAGTGTGGGGGGAGGGTCGAACACTGAAGCTTTCTTT.

This CDR3 is CASSFGRGGEETQYF. The CDR3 nucleotides read TGTGCCAGCAGCTTCGGCAGGGGTGGGGAAGAGACCCAGTACTTC. The rearrangement joins TRBV7-9 to TRBJ2-5, with D possibly matching TRBD1 (6 bases). CDR1 SEHNR and CDR2 FQNEAQ come from the germline V gene (reference sequence). This CDR3 region has 15 residues. Trimming left V 3 bases short and J 3 bases short, with 14 bases between.

The chain recombines TRBV15 with TRBJ2-7; tentatively, D is TRBD1 or TRBD2 (6 bases each). In germline, CDR1 is LNHNV, CDR2 YYDKDF (reference sequence). Trimming removed 3 bases at V and 3 bases at J, with 12 bases between. The CDR3 spans 14 residues. In DNA form, the CDR3 reads TGTGCCACCAGCAGCGAGGGGGGCCTCTACGAGCAGTACTTC. It yields the protein CATSSEGGLYEQYF.